The 32 T cell receptor beta chains in this list originate from one sample, sequenced in a study of regulatory T cells in long-lasting Graves disease. Relying on iRepertoire HTBI primers and Arm-PCR of CDR3 regions, the team built TCR beta libraries. TCRdb itself ran the multiplex PCR reads through MiXCR, one entry per CDR3 protein. Of roughly 610,000 distinct CDR3 sequences listed, 16% are singletons. Specified time point: newly diagnosed GD, antithyroid drugs for less than 3 months. RNA from PBMCs was the source of the TCR library. The same sample was also studied in work on T cells in Graves' hyperthyroidism and ophthalmopathy.

The sequenced sample was peripheral blood mononuclear cells (PBMCs), obtained at new diagnosis, from a patient treated with antithyroid drugs. These receptors were obtained from a woman aged 25 to 39 with Graves disease.

This clonotype was observed many times. V usage is TRBV7-2 and J usage is TRBJ1-2, with 9 positions matching TRBD1. Germline V gene sequence: CDR1 SGHTA, CDR2 FQGNSA. This CDR3 has 14 amino acids. The V segment lost 5 bases and the J segment 7 bases; nucleotides outside the gene matches: 8. The CDR3 coding sequence is TGTGCCAGCAGCACCGGACAGGGGATGAGTGGCTACACCTTC. It translates to CASSTGQGMSGYTF.

This clonotype was counted only a few times. The chain combines TRBV27 with TRBJ2-7, with D perhaps TRBD2 (6 bases). CDR3 size: 12 residues. Trimming cost V 4 bases and J 7 bases, with 11 bases left between them. Germline lookup yields CDR1 MNHEY and CDR2 SMNVEV (reference sequence). The CDR3 bases are TGTGCCAGCAGTTCCCTAGCGCGTGAGCAGTACTTC. As protein: CASSSLAREQYF.

This clonotype has at least ten counts. The chain employs TRBV29-1 and TRBJ2-1; tentative D call: TRBD1 (7 bases). Germline CDR1 SQVTM, CDR2 ANQGSEA. With 0 bases removed from V and 2 bases from J, the gap between germline ends came to 17 bases. The CDR3 loop spans 17 amino acids. In nucleotides, the CDR3 is TGCAGCGTTGAAGATCCGGGGGCAGGGGGTCCCTACAATGAGCAGTTCTTC. Its translation is CSVEDPGAGGPYNEQFF.

In this sample, this clonotype turned up a few times. The gene calls are TRBV20-1 and TRBJ2-2; D gene ambiguous. The CDR3 consists of 15 residues. In germline, CDR1 is DFQATT, CDR2 SNEGSKA (reference sequence). Trimming left V 3 bases short and J 7 bases short, with 18 bases between. CDR3 sequence: CSASPLGFVNGELFF. CDR3 in DNA: TGCAGTGCTAGTCCCCTGGGATTTGTGAACGGGGAGCTGTTTTTT.

This clonotype occurred a few times. This chain joins TRBV28 and TRBJ1-6; D unresolved. The CDR3 totals 13 residues. Germline CDR1 reads MDHEN; CDR2 reads SYDVKM. V was shortened by 6 bases and J by 14 bases, with 17 bases between the two germline ends. The CDR3 region is CASSLEWVGALHF. DNA of the CDR3: TGTGCCAGCAGCCTTGAGTGGGTTGGAGCCCTCCACTTT.

This clonotype was picked up many times. The rearrangement joins TRBV6-2 or TRBV6-3 to TRBJ1-1; a weak D match, TRBD1 (5 bases). The length of the CDR3 is 15 residues. Per the germline V gene, CDR1 is MNHEY and CDR2 is SVGEGT. V lost 5 bases, J lost 2 bases, and 15 bases lay in between. In DNA, the CDR3 is TGTGCCAGCAGTAGTTCCAGGGCGGTAAACACTGAAGCTTTCTTT. This sequence encodes CASSSSRAVNTEAFF.

The rearrangement joins TRBV30 to TRBJ1-4; D is ambiguous. V was shortened by 0 bases and J by 6 bases, with 11 bases between the two germline ends. Germline V lookup: CDR1 GTSNPN, CDR2 SVGIG (reference sequence). The CDR3 runs to 14 residues. In nucleotides, the CDR3 is TGTGCCTGGAGTGTAGGTGTCGGGGATGAAAAACTGTTTTTT. Translated, it gives CAWSVGVGDEKLFF. The full variable domain, completed using reference TRBV30 and TRBJ1-4, is SQTIHQWPATLVQPVGSPLSLECTVEGTSNPNLYWYRQAAGRGLQLLFYSVGIGQISSEVPQNLSASRPQDRQFILSSKKLLLSDSGFYLCAWSVGVGDEKLFFGSGTQLSVL.

The sample holds many counts of this clonotype. The chain uses TRBV20-1 and TRBJ1-2, with 8 bases identical to TRBD1. Germline V CDR1 and CDR2: DFQATT, SNEGSKA (reference sequence). This CDR3 is 15 amino acids long. With V trimmed by 3 bases and J by 4 bases, 10 bases remained unmatched. DNA of the CDR3: TGCAGTGCTAGCCCGGGGCAGGGGGCCAGCTATGGCTACACCTTC. Protein product: CSASPGQGASYGYTF.

The rearrangement joins TRBV7-3 to TRBJ2-5; TRBD2 agrees at 8 bases. Germline assignment: CDR1 SGHTA and CDR2 FQGTGA. V was clipped by 5 bases and J by 2 bases; unmatched bases: 7. The CDR3 covers 15 residues. The CDR3 reads CASSVSGAEQETQYF. In DNA, the CDR3 is TGTGCCAGCAGCGTTAGCGGGGCGGAACAAGAGACCCAGTACTTC.

The chain uses TRBV28 and TRBJ2-3; D is perhaps TRBD1 (6 bases). V shed 4 bases and J shed 3 bases, with 14 bases lying between them. CDR3 length: 15 amino acids. The germline V gene has CDR1 MDHEN and CDR2 SYDVKM. The CDR3 here is CASSSGQWRTDTQYF. In DNA form, the CDR3 reads TGTGCCAGCAGTTCGGGACAATGGCGGACAGATACGCAGTATTTT.

A remark on this clonotype: This may come from a read error, since a much larger clone is one base off. The genes are TRBV11-2 and TRBJ2-2; the D gene is possibly TRBD2 (6 bases). The CDR3 contains 15 residues. Germline V CDR1 and CDR2: SGHAT, FQNNGV. The CDR3 bases are TGTGCCAGCAGCCGGAGGGAGTTGAACACCGGGGAGCCGTTTTTT. This encodes CASSRRELNTGEPFF.

This clonotype was picked up many times. V and J are TRBV2 and TRBJ2-7; D unclear. CDR1 and CDR2 from the germline V gene are SNHLY and FYNNEI. CDR3 length: 12 amino acids. Trimming left V 8 bases short and J 3 bases short, with 11 bases between. Here the CDR3 reads CASSRAVYEQYF. DNA for the CDR3: TGTGCCAGCTCTCGGGCAGTCTACGAGCAGTACTTC.

This clonotype was seen repeatedly, ten times or more. This rearrangement joins TRBV3-1 to TRBJ1-2; tentative D call: TRBD1 (5 bases). The V and J ends lost 6 bases and 3 bases respectively, with 11 bases between them. From germline, CDR1 is LGHDT and CDR2 YNNKEL (reference sequence). The CDR3 extends over 13 amino acids. CDR3 sequence reads: CASSSLGDYGYTF. The CDR3 DNA follows: TGTGCCAGCAGTTCGTTAGGGGACTATGGCTACACCTTC.

Many counts were recorded for this clonotype. The chain uses TRBV7-2 and TRBJ2-1, with D unclear. Germline CDR1 reads SGHTA; CDR2 reads FQGNSA. This CDR3 region has 14 residues. V was cut by 11 bases and J by 0 bases, with 14 bases left in between. The DNA for the CDR3 is TGTGCCGTTCCAGCAGAGAGCTCCTACAATGAGCAGTTCTTC. Residues: CAVPAESSYNEQFF. Drawing the rest from reference TRBV7-2 and TRBJ2-1, the complete variable domain is GAGVSQSPSNKVTEKGKDVELRCDPISGHTALYWYRQSLGQGLEFLIYFQGNSAPDKSGLPSDRFSAERTGGSVSTLTIQRTQQEDSAVYLCAVPAESSYNEQFFGPGTRLTVL.

This clonotype occurred many times. J is TRBJ2-3 and V is TRBV20-1, with 8 nucleotides matching TRBD1. J gave up 3 bases and V 6 bases, and 11 bases lay outside the gene matches. Germline CDR1 reads DFQATT; CDR2 reads SNEGSKA (reference sequence). This CDR3 has 15 amino acids. The CDR3 region has the DNA TGCAGTGCGGAGAGACAGGGGATATTAACAGATACGCAGTATTTT. Amino acids: CSAERQGILTDTQYF.

This chain connects TRBV5-1 to TRBJ2-5, with TRBD2 identical over 12 bases. The length of the CDR3 is 18 residues. CDR1 SGHRS and CDR2 YFSETQ come from the germline V gene. Trimming at V came to 2 bases and at J to 4 bases, leaving 12 bases not matched to a gene. DNA of the CDR3: TGCGCCAGCAGCTTCCCTAGCGGGAGGGCCTGGGGTGGAGAGACCCAGTACTTC. It codes for CASSFPSGRAWGGETQYF.

This clonotype appeared a single time. The chain uses TRBV11-2 and TRBJ1-1; 7 bases map to TRBD1. This CDR3 has 12 residues. J was trimmed by 11 bases and V by 6 bases; bases with no gene match: 9. CDR1 is SGHAT and CDR2 is FQNNGV in the germline V gene. Here the CDR3 reads CASRSQGRSAFF. The DNA for the CDR3 is TGTGCCAGCAGATCACAGGGGAGGTCGGCTTTCTTT. The full variable domain, with the rest looked up from reference TRBV11-2 and TRBJ1-1, is EAGVAQSPRYKIIEKRQSVAFWCNPISGHATLYWYQQILGQGPKLLIQFQNNGVVDDSQLPKDRFSAERLKGVDSTLKIQPAKLEDSAVYLCASRSQGRSAFFGQGTRLTVV.

The V call is TRBV20-1, the J call TRBJ2-3, with no clear D. The CDR3 is 14 residues long. The V gene lost 2 bases and the J gene lost 0 bases, with 9 bases spanning the gap. Germline CDR1 DFQATT, CDR2 SNEGSKA (reference sequence). CDR3 sequence: CSARSLTSTDTQYF. In DNA form, the CDR3 reads TGCAGTGCTAGATCCTTGACTAGCACAGATACGCAGTATTTT.

This clonotype was counted ten times or more. This chain joins TRBV28 and TRBJ2-1, with a weak D call TRBD2 (5 bases). Per germline, CDR1 MDHEN and CDR2 SYDVKM. The V end lost 5 bases, the J end lost 7 bases, and 9 bases lay between the germline ends. This CDR3 region has 12 residues. The CDR3, as DNA: TGTGCCAGCAGTCTTACTAGTAATGAGCAGTTCTTC. This encodes CASSLTSNEQFF.

There are many counts of this clonotype. The chain couples TRBV20-1 to TRBJ1-1; a possible D gene is TRBD1 (6 bases). The V end was cut by 2 bases, the J end by 0 bases, with 16 bases between. CDR1 is DFQATT and CDR2 is SNEGSKA in the germline V gene (reference sequence). The CDR3 contains 16 residues. This CDR3 reads CSARPSAGHLNTEAFF. The CDR3 nucleotides are TGCAGTGCTAGACCATCCGCGGGACACCTGAACACTGAAGCTTTCTTT.

This clonotype was observed at least ten times. The CDR3 DNA reads TGTGCCAGCAGTGAGGGGGCCCGGGAAAAACTGTTTTTT. Its translation is CASSEGAREKLFF. This chain joins TRBV6-1 and TRBJ1-4, with D possibly matching TRBD1 (6 bases). The germline V gene encodes CDR1 MNHNS and CDR2 SASEGT. Trimming took 3 bases from V and 8 from J, leaving 10 bases between them. The CDR3 spans 13 residues.

This clonotype occurred many times. The chain combines TRBV28 with TRBJ1-1, with a tentative D call TRBD1 (5 bases). The CDR3 spans 11 residues. CDR1 and CDR2 from the germline V gene are MDHEN and SYDVKM. The V end was cut by 6 bases, the J end by 5 bases, with 7 bases between. The chain's CDR3 is CASRGRTEAFF. As DNA, the CDR3 is TGTGCCAGCAGGGGACGGACTGAAGCTTTCTTT.

This clonotype was recorded many times. V and J are TRBV28 and TRBJ2-7, with 9 bases lining up with TRBD1. This CDR3 comprises 14 residues. Germline loops: CDR1 MDHEN, CDR2 SYDVKM. Germline trimming cut 4 bases from V and 6 bases from J; bases unmatched to any gene: 7. For the CDR3, the DNA is TGTGCCAGCAGTTCCCCGGACAGGGGCTCCGAGCAGTACTTC. This sequence encodes CASSSPDRGSEQYF.

This clonotype was seen a handful of times. The gene calls are TRBV20-1 and TRBJ2-7; D is unclear. Germline CDR1 DFQATT, CDR2 SNEGSKA (reference sequence). This CDR3 has 13 residues. V was cut by 3 bases and J by 3 bases, with 12 bases left in between. CDR3 amino acids: CSARGKWYYEQYF. The DNA of the CDR3 is TGCAGTGCTAGGGGGAAATGGTACTACGAGCAGTACTTC.

This clonotype was seen many times. The CDR3 loop is CATRQLYYGYTF. The DNA for the CDR3 is TGTGCCACCCGACAGTTATACTATGGCTACACCTTC. The genes are TRBV15 and TRBJ1-2; a weak D match, TRBD1 (5 bases). This CDR3 region has 12 residues. Germline CDR1 is LNHNV and CDR2 is YYDKDF (reference sequence). V lost 8 bases and J lost 3, with 10 bases in between.

The sample holds many counts of this clonotype. The chain carries TRBV29-1 and TRBJ1-2; D gene ambiguous. Germline-derived CDR1 and CDR2 are SQVTM and ANQGSEA. The CDR3 contains 12 residues. The germline V and J ends were trimmed by 2 bases and 0 bases, with 4 bases remaining between them. The CDR3 DNA sequence: TGCAGCGTTGAAACAGCTAACTATGGCTACACCTTC. Translation: CSVETANYGYTF.

At least ten counts were recorded for this clonotype. The J gene is TRBJ2-5, the V gene TRBV7-2; D is possibly TRBD2 (7 bases). This CDR3 contains 14 residues. Trimming pared 5 bases from V and 10 bases from J, leaving 20 bases between. Germline lookup yields CDR1 SGHTA and CDR2 FQGNSA. The CDR3 DNA reads as TGTGCCAGCAGCGCCCGGGGAGGGGGAACCTACCAGTACTTC. Protein sequence: CASSARGGGTYQYF.

V and J are TRBV30 and TRBJ2-1, with D tentatively TRBD2 (5 bases). Trimming took 3 bases from V and 8 from J, leaving 11 bases between them. The CDR3 sequence is 12 residues long. Germline V gene data show CDR1 as GTSNPN and CDR2 as SVGIG (reference sequence). The CDR3 reads CAWRVFSDEQFF. CDR3 DNA: TGTGCCTGGAGAGTTTTTAGCGATGAGCAGTTCTTC. Drawing the rest from reference TRBV30 and TRBJ2-1, the complete variable domain is SQTIHQWPATLVQPVGSPLSLECTVEGTSNPNLYWYRQAAGRGLQLLFYSVGIGQISSEVPQNLSASRPQDRQFILSSKKLLLSDSGFYLCAWRVFSDEQFFGPGTRLTVL.

V and J are TRBV5-1 and TRBJ2-1; TRBD2 matches 12 bases. Trimming at V came to 2 bases and at J to 4 bases, leaving 4 bases not matched to a gene. The CDR3 spans 16 residues. The germline gives CDR1 SGHRS, CDR2 YFSETQ. The CDR3 is CASSLLAGGYYNEQFF. Written as DNA, the CDR3 is TGCGCCAGCAGCTTACTAGCGGGAGGCTATTACAATGAGCAGTTCTTC.

This clonotype occurred a few times. This chain links TRBV6-1 with TRBJ2-2; D is perhaps TRBD2 (5 bases). The V gene lost 6 bases and the J gene lost 5 bases, with 22 bases spanning the gap. Germline V CDR1 and CDR2: MNHNS, SASEGT. CDR3 length: 17 residues. DNA for the CDR3: TGTGCCAGCAGCCAATTCGGCGCGGGCCCTAGGACCGGGGAGCTGTTTTTT. Translated, it gives CASSQFGAGPRTGELFF.

This clonotype was recorded many times. V and J are TRBV5-1 and TRBJ2-7, with TRBD2 matching over 7 bases. The CDR3 runs 14 residues. In germline, CDR1 is SGHRS, CDR2 YFSETQ. V gave up 2 bases and J gave up 1 base; unmatched junction bases: 3. The CDR3, as DNA: TGCGCCAGCAGCTTCGCGGGAGCGTCCTACGAGCAGTACTTC. Its protein is CASSFAGASYEQYF. The full variable domain, rest sourced from reference TRBV5-1 and TRBJ2-7, is KAGVTQTPRYLIKTRGQQVTLSCSPISGHRSVSWYQQTPGQGLQFLFEYFSETQRNKGNFPGRFSGRQFSNSRSEMNVSTLELGDSALYLCASSFAGASYEQYFGPGTRLTVT.

This clonotype has at least ten counts. The V gene is TRBV6-1, the J gene TRBJ1-2; 7 nucleotides line up with TRBD1. V lost 5 bases, J lost 6 bases, and 12 bases stayed unmatched. Germline V gene sequence: CDR1 MNHNS, CDR2 SASEGT. The CDR3 length is 15 residues. The CDR3 loop is CASSPNDRARNGYTF. The CDR3 region has the DNA TGTGCCAGCAGTCCAAACGACAGGGCGAGAAATGGCTACACCTTC.